Listed below are T cell receptor beta chains from one sample, sequenced in a study of breast tumors, draining lymph nodes, adjacent tissues. TCRdb redid the calling of the multiplex PCR reads with MiXCR, one entry per CDR3 protein. This sample has tens of thousands of distinct CDR3 sequences, with under 45% found just once. The source material was breast tumor tissue. These receptor sequences come from a female donor with breast cancer. Some clones in this sample may be carry-over from other donors' samples. Each CDR3 is given with its conserved first and last residue. Fields, in order: J gene, clone size, D gene, V gene, CDR3 protein, CDR3 DNA. D genes are given only for firm matches. The size field is filled for only some rows; it gives once, few, many or a size class.

>TRBJ2-5|few|TRBD2|TRBV12-3/TRBV12-4
CASSFSAGGETQYF
TGTGCCAGCAGTTTCAGCGCCGGGGGGGAGACCCAGTACTTC
>TRBJ2-7|NA|TRBD1|TRBV2
CVGREGQGGEQYF
TGTGTCGGCAGGGAGGGACAGGGGGGCGAGCAGTACTTC
>TRBJ2-2|NA|NA|TRBV10-3
CAISEVTEHRGELFF
TGTGCCATCAGTGAGGTGACAGAACACCGGGGGGAGCTGTTTTTT
>TRBJ1-6|NA|TRBD1|TRBV20-1
CSALTDRDNSPLHF
TGCAGTGCTCTTACCGACAGGGATAATTCACCCCTCCACTTT
>TRBJ2-2|NA|NA|TRBV9
CASSGGLFGGRGTGELFF
TGTGCCAGCAGCGGTGGGCTTTTCGGGGGCCGGGGCACCGGGGAGCTGTTTTTT
>TRBJ2-7|many|NA|TRBV3-1
CASSQNRVKSYEQYF
TGTGCCAGCAGCCAAAACAGGGTTAAGTCCTACGAGCAGTACTTC
>TRBJ1-2|many|NA|TRBV2
CASSDQATYGYTF
TGTGCCAGCAGTGATCAGGCTACATATGGCTACACCTTC
>TRBJ2-7|few|NA|TRBV7-2
CASSLQVSYEQYF
TGTGCCAGCAGCTTGCAGGTCTCCTACGAGCAGTACTTC
>TRBJ1-2|many|TRBD1|TRBV20-1
CSARDIYKEAGTVYGYTF
TGCAGTGCTAGAGACATCTACAAAGAGGCCGGGACAGTCTATGGCTACACCTTC
>TRBJ2-2|many|NA|TRBV3-1
CASSQEISGTNTGELFF
TGTGCCAGCAGCCAAGAGATTAGCGGAACGAACACCGGGGAGCTGTTTTTT
>TRBJ2-3|NA|NA|TRBV4-2
CAGSLELASTDTQYF
TGTGCCGGCAGCCTAGAGCTAGCTAGCACAGATACGCAGTATTTT
>TRBJ1-5|many|NA|TRBV19
CASSFQGRPQHF
TGTGCCAGTAGTTTTCAGGGACGGCCCCAGCATTTT
>TRBJ2-1|many|NA|TRBV7-9
CASSSGLDNEQFF
TGTGCCAGCAGCTCCGGGCTAGACAATGAGCAGTTCTTC
>TRBJ1-3|many|TRBD1|TRBV5-6
CASSFRTGTSGNTIYF
TGTGCCAGCAGCTTCAGGACAGGGACCTCTGGAAACACCATATATTTT
>TRBJ2-1|many|NA|TRBV9
CASSAGKGGLNEQFF
TGTGCCAGCAGCGCCGGGAAGGGCGGTCTCAATGAGCAGTTCTTC
>TRBJ1-2|NA|NA|TRBV6-5
CASSPGTIGDGYTF
TGTGCCAGCAGTCCCGGGACGATTGGGGATGGCTACACCTTC
>TRBJ1-1|NA|NA|TRBV6-6
CASSDTTPVFEAFF
TGTGCCAGCAGTGATACCACGCCCGTCTTTGAAGCTTTCTTT
>TRBJ2-1|NA|NA|TRBV28
CASSLYTSRNNEQFF
TGTGCCAGCAGTTTATACACTAGCAGGAACAATGAGCAGTTCTTC
>TRBJ2-5|NA|NA|TRBV7-9
CASRPWTATQETQHF
TGTGCCAGCAGACCATGGACAGCTACTCAAGAGACCCAGCACTTC
>TRBJ2-3|NA|NA|TRBV7-2
CASSLAPGTTSTDPQYF
TGTGCCAGCAGCTTAGCCCCCGGGACAACTAGCACAGATCCGCAGTATTTT